This record concerns one T cell receptor beta chain sequence. Its matching antigen is unknown. The data were obtained in a study of beta chain features in type 1 diabetes. V lost 5 bases and J lost 11, with 22 bases in between. Germline V gene lookup returns CDR1 SEHNR and CDR2 FQNEAQ (reference sequence). CDR3 length equals 15 residues. Study-wide points: Junctions at VDJ sites from type 1 diabetes patients had fewer insertions and more deletions. In the patient group, naive, central memory and Treg TCRB repertoires seemed more alike than in the healthy donor group.

Every bit of the isolated RNA underwent reverse transcription, so sequencing read expressed TCRB transcripts. The average output of naive, central memory and regulatory T cell samples was about 3.57 million reads. Clones were sequenced by immunoSEQ multiplex PCR, and TCRdb holds only the in-frame ones, with some missing. The sample consists of about 44,000 clones, about 51% of them appearing once. This rearrangement joins TRBV7-9 to TRBJ2-1, with D perhaps matching TRBD2 (6 bases). The source of this sequence is a woman aged 18 to 35 in good health. The sequenced material came from Tregs from blood. The CDR3 nucleotides read TGTGCCAGCAGCCTCGTGGGCCTGGGGGGATGGAAGCAGTTCTTC. It specifies CASSLVGLGGWKQFF.